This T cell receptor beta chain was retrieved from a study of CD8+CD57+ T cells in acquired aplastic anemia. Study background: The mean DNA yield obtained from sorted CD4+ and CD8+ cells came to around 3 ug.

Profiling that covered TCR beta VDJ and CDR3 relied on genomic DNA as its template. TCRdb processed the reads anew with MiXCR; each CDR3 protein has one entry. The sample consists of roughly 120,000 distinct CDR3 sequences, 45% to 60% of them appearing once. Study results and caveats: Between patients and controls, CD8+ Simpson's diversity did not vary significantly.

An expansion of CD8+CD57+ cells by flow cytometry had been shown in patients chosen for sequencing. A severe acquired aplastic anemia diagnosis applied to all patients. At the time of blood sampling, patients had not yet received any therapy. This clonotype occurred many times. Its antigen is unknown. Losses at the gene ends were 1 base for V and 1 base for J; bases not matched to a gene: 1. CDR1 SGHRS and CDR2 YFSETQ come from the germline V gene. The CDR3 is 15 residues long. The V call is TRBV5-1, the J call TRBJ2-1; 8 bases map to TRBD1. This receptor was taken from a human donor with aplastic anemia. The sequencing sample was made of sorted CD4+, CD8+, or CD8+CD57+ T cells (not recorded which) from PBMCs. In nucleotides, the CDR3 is TGCGCCAGCAGCTTGACAGGGGGGTCCTACAATGAGCAGTTCTTC. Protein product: CASSLTGGSYNEQFF.